This record covers a single T cell receptor (beta chain). This sample is drawn from a study of blood T cell repertoires in COVID-19. The data were produced by immunoSEQ multiplex PCR, yet TCRdb's version contains in-frame clones alone and is incomplete. The sample lists 150,000 to 200,000 clones, around 76% occurring once. The CDR3 totals 14 residues. The germline CDR1 and CDR2 sequences are MNHEY and SVGAGI. V lost 0 bases and J 6 bases, leaving 11 bases between the germline ends. Enrolled through a virtual design, the participants were between roughly 18 and 100 years of age and came from about two dozen US areas. Participant-given clinical history determined each cohort assignment.

The chain is built from TRBV6-5 and TRBJ1-2; D not certain. The receptor comes from a woman aged 45-65 years with acute COVID-19. Sequenced input: PBMCs or T cells enriched from blood (not recorded which). The CDR3 nucleotides are TGTGCCAGCAGTTACTCGGGAGGGATTAATGGCTACACCTTC. Amino acids: CASSYSGGINGYTF.